These 5 T cell receptor beta chains were all obtained from the same sample, sequenced in a study of T cells in Graves' hyperthyroidism and ophthalmopathy. Using RNA transcripts as the source, TCR beta CDR3 regions were amplified. During a first-round RT-PCR of the TCR CDR3, the HTBI primer set was used. TCRdb processed the multiplex PCR reads anew with MiXCR; each CDR3 protein has one entry. The sample has a few hundred thousand distinct CDR3 sequences, 46% seen once. The specimen was peripheral blood or thyroid tissue (not recorded which). These receptor sequences come from an adult woman with Graves' disease, either hyperthyroidism or ophthalmopathy (not recorded which).

At least ten counts were recorded for this clonotype. This sequence joins TRBV15 and TRBJ1-1; D is uncertain. V lost 3 bases, J lost 2 bases, and 13 bases lay in between. Looked up from germline, CDR1 is LNHNV and CDR2 is YYDKDF (reference sequence). The CDR3 is 15 amino acids. CDR3: CATSSHVEINTEAFF. CDR3 nucleotides: TGTGCCACCAGCAGCCATGTAGAAATAAACACTGAAGCTTTCTTT.

A remark on this clonotype: A read error is possible here, since a much larger clone lies one base away. V is TRBV5-1 and J is TRBJ2-7; D is uncertain. The CDR3 length is 16 residues. The V gene's germline CDR1 is SGHRS and CDR2 YFSETQ. Trimming stripped 0 bases from V and 2 bases from J, with 15 bases between. The CDR3 sequence: CASSLGAETNAYEQYF. The CDR3 DNA follows: TGCGCCAGCAGCTTGGGGGCGGAGACGAACGCCTACGAGCAGTACTTC.

The chain uses TRBV27 and TRBJ2-7, with 12 bases fitting TRBD1. V lost 4 bases, J lost 6 bases, and 7 bases stayed unmatched. Germline CDR1 is MNHEY and CDR2 is SMNVEV (reference sequence). The CDR3 consists of 15 residues. CDR3 in amino acids: CASSWSGTGGGEQYF. CDR3 coding DNA: TGTGCCAGCAGTTGGAGTGGGACAGGGGGCGGCGAGCAGTACTTC.

The chain carries TRBV25-1 and TRBJ2-5, with D uncertain. The length of the CDR3 is 14 residues. V was trimmed by 3 bases and J by 2 bases, leaving 10 bases between them. Germline loops: CDR1 MGHDK, CDR2 SYGVNS. The CDR3, as DNA: TGTGCCAGCAGTGATAGTCAGACACAAGAGACCCAGTACTTC. Translation: CASSDSQTQETQYF.

The chain is built from TRBV4-2 and TRBJ2-2; TRBD1 matches at 10 bases. The trim removed 4 bases at V and 4 bases at J, leaving 6 bases unmatched. CDR3 length: 16 residues. Germline lookup yields CDR1 LGHNA and CDR2 YNFKEQ. The CDR3 sequence: CASSLGTGAITGELFF. Written as DNA, the CDR3 is TGTGCCAGCAGCCTAGGGACAGGGGCCATCACCGGGGAGCTGTTTTTT.